The 12 T cell receptor beta chains below all came from one sample that was sequenced in a study of blood T cell repertoires in COVID-19. The assay was immunoSEQ multiplex PCR, and TCRdb's table has in-frame clones only and misses some. This table holds some 180,000 clones, 76% found once. The sequenced material came from peripheral blood. Source of these receptors: a woman in her 50s with active or convalescent COVID-19.

The gene calls are TRBV6-5 and TRBJ2-7, with 8 bases that match TRBD1. The J segment lost 9 bases and the V segment lost 8 bases, leaving 12 bases of the junction unmatched. Germline values: CDR1 MNHEY, CDR2 SVGAGI. This CDR3 has 13 residues. The CDR3 loop is CASESLRQGRQYF. In nucleotides, the CDR3 is TGTGCCAGCGAGTCCCTTAGACAGGGGCGGCAGTACTTC.

This clone appeared a single time. The chain has TRBV5-5 and TRBJ1-5; D unresolved. V was cut by 2 bases and J by 8 bases, with 17 bases left in between. The CDR3 covers 15 residues. Germline CDR1 and CDR2: SGHKS and YYEKEE (reference sequence). CDR3 amino acids: CASSFDPGKVEPQHF. The DNA for the CDR3 is TGTGCCAGCAGCTTTGATCCGGGAAAGGTGGAGCCCCAGCATTTT.

The chain carries TRBV18 and TRBJ2-5, with D perhaps matching TRBD2 (6 bases). The CDR3 contains 16 residues. V was shortened by 6 bases and J by 5 bases, with 22 bases between the two germline ends. Germline V gives CDR1 KGHSH, CDR2 LQKENI. The CDR3: CASSPMGGTMAETQYF. DNA of the CDR3: TGTGCCAGCTCCCCCATGGGAGGAACAATGGCCGAGACCCAGTACTTC.

The chain couples TRBV6-5 to TRBJ1-2; D is ambiguous. V was pared by 10 bases and J by 2 bases, with 8 bases between. The CDR3 length is 11 residues. Germline values: CDR1 MNHEY, CDR2 SVGAGI. The CDR3 nucleotides are TGTGCCACCCTACAGAACTATGGCTACACCTTC. As protein: CATLQNYGYTF.

The J gene is TRBJ2-3, the V gene TRBV20-1; 11 positions match TRBD2. The junction had 5 bases not matched to a gene; V was cut back by 3 bases and J by 3 bases. Germline CDR1 is DFQATT and CDR2 is SNEGSKA (reference sequence). This CDR3 is built from 15 residues. The CDR3 here is CSASDPSGRTDTQYF. The CDR3, as DNA: TGCAGTGCTAGTGATCCTAGCGGGAGGACAGATACGCAGTATTTT.

There are many counts of this clone. The rearrangement links TRBV28 to TRBJ1-1; D is uncertain. Germline V lookup: CDR1 MDHEN, CDR2 SYDVKM. The CDR3 is made up of 14 amino acids. V was pared by 3 bases and J by 5 bases, with 13 bases between. CDR3: CASSLPGFGTEAFF. The CDR3 DNA reads as TGTGCCAGCAGTTTGCCCGGGTTCGGAACTGAAGCTTTCTTT.

This clone appeared many times. The V and J genes are TRBV30 and TRBJ1-2, with D maybe TRBD1 (5 bases). This CDR3 region has 14 residues. CDR1 and CDR2 from the germline V gene are GTSNPN and SVGIG (reference sequence). The V end was cut by 1 base, the J end by 2 bases, with 11 bases between. The CDR3, as DNA: TGTGCCTGGAGTGCAGGGTTCGCGAACTATGGCTACACCTTC. Residues: CAWSAGFANYGYTF.

The chain couples TRBV15 to TRBJ1-1; D might be TRBD1 (6 bases). This CDR3 comprises 15 residues. Between the trimmed V and J ends, which lost 5 bases and 1 base, there was a span of 14 bases. CDR1 and CDR2 (germline): LNHNV, YYDKDF (reference sequence). This CDR3 reads CATSVNRGGNTEAFF. The CDR3 nucleotides are TGTGCCACCAGCGTAAATAGGGGGGGGAACACTGAAGCTTTCTTT.

The rearrangement uses TRBV19 and TRBJ1-4; 7 nucleotides match TRBD1. The J segment lost 8 bases and the V segment lost 6 bases, leaving 9 bases of the junction unmatched. The CDR3 extends over 14 amino acids. Germline CDR1 and CDR2: LNHDA and SQIVND (reference sequence). CDR3: CASRPPKGAEKLFF. DNA of the CDR3: TGTGCCAGTAGGCCTCCGAAGGGGGCGGAAAAACTGTTTTTT.

As concerns this clone: This CDR3 is also generated by other DNA sequences in the sample. The CDR3 spells CAWSVGSSGNTIYF. CDR3 nucleotides: TGTGCCTGGAGTGTAGGGAGCTCTGGAAACACCATATATTTT. The rearrangement uses TRBV30 and TRBJ1-3; no definite D call. Germline CDR1 and CDR2: GTSNPN and SVGIG (reference sequence). CDR3 size: 14 residues. Trimming cost V 0 bases and J 0 bases, with 6 bases left between them.

The V and J genes are TRBV14 and TRBJ1-1; no clear D gene. This CDR3 has 14 residues. V dropped 4 bases and J dropped 7 bases, with 16 bases sitting between them. Germline CDR1 SGHDN, CDR2 FVKESK. The CDR3 here is CASSPIRRGLEAFF. CDR3 in DNA: TGTGCCAGCAGCCCCATCCGGAGAGGACTTGAAGCTTTCTTT.

Only one count was recorded for this clone. The chain uses TRBV25-1 and TRBJ2-5, with 7 bases aligning to TRBD1. The CDR3 covers 15 residues. In germline, CDR1 is MGHDK, CDR2 SYGVNS. The V and J ends lost 3 bases and 2 bases, in that order; junction bases with no gene match: 6. The CDR3 spells CASSDPGTAQETQYF. CDR3 nucleotide sequence: TGTGCCAGCAGTGATCCAGGGACAGCTCAAGAGACCCAGTACTTC. Full variable domain (remainder filled in from reference TRBV25-1 and TRBJ2-5): EADIYQTPRYLVIGTGKKITLECSQTMGHDKMYWYQQDPGMELHLIHYSYGVNSTEKGDLSSESTVSRIRTEHFPLTLESARPSHTSQYLCASSDPGTAQETQYFGPGTRLLVL.